The 28 T cell receptor beta chains presented below share a single source sample, sequenced in a study of cytomegalovirus exposure and HLA in healthy donors. The PCR employed 60 Vbeta primers together with 13 Jbeta primers. Generated by immunoSEQ multiplex PCR, the TCRdb table keeps only in-frame clones and is missing some. The data contain some 95,000 clones, over 65% of them singletons. Sequenced sample: PBMCs. These receptors all come from a woman in her late teens or twenties in good health and CMV-seropositive.

With regard to this clone: Compared with germline, one end of the junction differs, possibly owing to a read error. The same CDR3 is also encoded by other DNA sequences in this sample. The chain couples TRBV7-3 to TRBJ2-1; possible D gene TRBD1, 5 bases. Germline V lookup: CDR1 SGHTA, CDR2 FQGTGA. The CDR3 runs to 13 residues. CDR3 DNA sequence: TGCGCCAGCAGCTTGAACAGGAACAATGAGCAGTTCTTC. Translated, it gives CASSLNRNNEQFF.

The CDR3: CASSIPPQGMSNQPQHF. The CDR3, as DNA: TGTGCCAGTAGTATTCCCCCGCAGGGCATGAGCAATCAGCCCCAGCATTTT. V is TRBV19 and J is TRBJ1-5; a possible D gene is TRBD1 (5 bases). Germline CDR1 is LNHDA and CDR2 is SQIVND (reference sequence). The CDR3 extends over 17 amino acids. Between the trimmed V and J ends, which lost 3 bases and 1 base, there was a span of 16 bases.

The chain couples TRBV19 to TRBJ2-1, with 8 bases lining up with TRBD2. The CDR3 contains 14 residues. CDR1 LNHDA and CDR2 SQIVND come from the germline V gene (reference sequence). V trimming: 3 bases; J trimming: 5 bases; junction bases outside the gene matches: 3. The chain's CDR3 is CASSIHSGNNEQFF. The CDR3 nucleotides read TGTGCCAGTAGTATCCATAGCGGGAACAATGAGCAGTTCTTC. Full variable domain (outside the CDR3, taken from reference TRBV19 and TRBJ2-1): DGGITQSPKYLFRKEGQNVTLSCEQNLNHDAMYWYRQDPGQGLRLIYYSQIVNDFQKGDIAEGYSVSREKKESFPLTVTSAQKNPTAFYLCASSIHSGNNEQFFGPGTRLTVL.

This rearrangement joins TRBV5-1 to TRBJ2-5; weak D call: TRBD1 (6 bases). Trimming cost V 0 bases and J 2 bases, with 14 bases left between them. This CDR3 has 16 residues. Germline-derived CDR1 and CDR2 are SGHRS and YFSETQ. This CDR3 reads CASSLGTANDQETQYF. CDR3 DNA: TGCGCCAGCAGCTTGGGGACAGCTAACGATCAAGAGACCCAGTACTTC.

The J gene is TRBJ2-2, the V gene TRBV7-3, with TRBD2 as a possible D gene (6 bases). The CDR3 sequence is 15 residues long. Germline-derived CDR1 and CDR2 are SGHTA and FQGTGA. The germline V and J ends were trimmed by 5 bases and 4 bases, with 14 bases remaining between them. As DNA, the CDR3 is TGTGCCAGCAGCCTGGAGGGGTTGAGCACCGGGGAGCTGTTTTTT. This translates into CASSLEGLSTGELFF.

This rearrangement joins TRBV6-6 to TRBJ2-5; 8 bases fit TRBD2. The germline CDR1 and CDR2 sequences are MNHNY and SVGAGI (reference sequence). This CDR3 has 13 amino acids. Trimming at V came to 10 bases and at J to 4 bases, leaving 8 bases not matched to a gene. The CDR3 nucleotides read TGTGCCACCGAAGCGGGGGTTCGAGAGACCCAGTACTTC. Encoded protein: CATEAGVRETQYF.

There are a few counts of this clone. The V gene is TRBV11-2, the J gene TRBJ1-2; D not certain. CDR3 length equals 13 residues. Per germline, CDR1 SGHAT and CDR2 FQNNGV. Trimming left V 5 bases short and J 5 bases short, with 12 bases between. As DNA, the CDR3 is TGTGCCAGCAGCCCCCTGGGCCCTTATGGCTACACCTTC. As protein: CASSPLGPYGYTF.

V and J are TRBV5-5 and TRBJ2-1, with TRBD2 identical over 7 bases. CDR3 length: 14 amino acids. V lost 4 bases, J lost 6 bases, and 7 bases stayed unmatched. CDR1 and CDR2 from the germline V gene are SGHKS and YYEKEE (reference sequence). CDR3 amino acids: CASSITGLGNEQFF. The CDR3 region has the DNA TGTGCCAGCAGCATAACCGGACTAGGCAATGAGCAGTTCTTC.

This clone was counted between two and nine times. The chain employs TRBV27 and TRBJ2-5; perhaps TRBD1 as D (6 bases). The V gene lost 8 bases and the J gene lost 7 bases, with 11 bases spanning the gap. Germline-derived CDR1 and CDR2 are MNHEY and SMNVEV (reference sequence). This CDR3 contains 11 residues. CDR3 loop: CASAQGGTQYF. The CDR3 DNA is TGTGCCAGCGCCCAAGGGGGGACCCAGTACTTC.

This clone was counted a single time. V is TRBV5-4 and J is TRBJ2-7, with 10 bases lining up with TRBD2. CDR1 SGHNT and CDR2 YYREEE come from the germline V gene (reference sequence). V shed 0 bases, J shed 5 bases, and the junction held 8 bases outside the gene matches. The CDR3 runs to 16 residues. CDR3 amino acids: CASSLGAGGPPDEQYF. CDR3 nucleotides: TGTGCCAGCAGCTTGGGAGCGGGAGGGCCCCCGGACGAGCAGTACTTC.

This rearrangement joins TRBV9 to TRBJ2-3, with 12 nucleotides matching TRBD2. V gave up 4 bases and J gave up 3 bases; unmatched junction bases: 9. Germline V gene lookup returns CDR1 SGDLS and CDR2 YYNGEE. The CDR3 is made up of 17 amino acids. Here the CDR3 reads CASSPQGTSGRTDTQYF. The CDR3 nucleotides read TGTGCCAGCAGCCCCCAGGGGACTAGCGGGCGGACAGATACGCAGTATTTT.

Here the CDR3 reads CASTGPGQGNEQFF. The CDR3 DNA follows: TGTGCCAGCACCGGACCGGGACAGGGGAATGAGCAGTTCTTC. The chain employs TRBV7-2 and TRBJ2-1, with TRBD1 matching over 10 bases. From germline, CDR1 is SGHTA and CDR2 FQGNSA. The J segment lost 7 bases and the V segment lost 7 bases, leaving 7 bases of the junction unmatched. This CDR3 has 14 residues.

The rearrangement links TRBV27 to TRBJ2-7; 8 bases map to TRBD1. This CDR3 is 14 amino acids long. Germline assignment: CDR1 MNHEY and CDR2 SMNVEV (reference sequence). The V segment lost 8 bases and the J segment 4 bases; nucleotides outside the gene matches: 10. The CDR3 DNA reads as TGTGCCAGCGGTAGACAGGGGCAATGGTACGAGCAGTACTTC. Its translation is CASGRQGQWYEQYF.

This clone is classed as medium-sized (0.01 to 0.1%). This chain joins TRBV16 and TRBJ1-6; D call uncertain. The CDR3 is 17 amino acids. The germline V gene has CDR1 KGHSY and CDR2 FQNENV. V was pared by 1 base and J by 7 bases, with 17 bases between. CDR3 sequence: CASSQFLPGSTNSPLHF. The DNA for the CDR3 is TGTGCCAGCAGCCAATTTCTACCCGGGTCCACAAATTCACCCCTCCACTTT. Together with reference TRBV16 and TRBJ1-6, the CDR3 gives the full variable domain: GEEVAQTPKHLVRGEGQKAKLYCAPIKGHSYVFWYQQVLKNEFKFLISFQNENVFDETGMPKERFSAKCLPNSPCSLEIQATKLEDSAVYFCASSQFLPGSTNSPLHFGNGTRLTVT.

This clone has a handful of counts. The gene calls are TRBV7-8 and TRBJ2-3, with 8 nucleotides matching TRBD2. J was trimmed by 0 bases and V by 5 bases; bases with no gene match: 10. The CDR3 runs to 17 residues. The germline V gene has CDR1 SGHVS and CDR2 FQNEAQ. The CDR3 is CASSPTIVAGSTDTQYF. Here the CDR3 DNA reads TGTGCCAGCAGCCCGACTATTGTAGCGGGAAGCACAGATACGCAGTATTTT.

This chain uses TRBV6-5 with TRBJ1-2, with a weak D call TRBD1 (6 bases). From germline, CDR1 is MNHEY and CDR2 SVGAGI. Between the trimmed V and J ends, which lost 5 bases and 4 bases, there was a span of 14 bases. The CDR3 runs to 14 residues. The DNA for the CDR3 is TGTGCCAGCAGTCACAGGGAATTGCGCTATGGCTACACCTTC. It specifies CASSHRELRYGYTF.

J is TRBJ2-1 and V is TRBV5-4, with 8 nucleotides matching TRBD2. Germline values: CDR1 SGHNT, CDR2 YYREEE (reference sequence). With 2 bases clipped from V and 10 bases from J, the junction kept 5 bases outside the gene matches. There are 13 residues in the CDR3. CDR3 DNA sequence: TGTGCCAGCAGCTTAGCGGGAGAAGGGGAGCAGTTCTTC. This sequence encodes CASSLAGEGEQFF.

The chain couples TRBV19 to TRBJ1-5; D not resolved. The CDR3 covers 13 residues. Between the trimmed V and J ends, which lost 3 bases and 7 bases, there was a span of 10 bases. Germline CDR1 is LNHDA and CDR2 is SQIVND (reference sequence). CDR3 nucleotide sequence: TGTGCCAGTAGTATTGAGGGCGGCCAGCCCCAGCATTTT. Amino acids: CASSIEGGQPQHF.

This clone was counted between two and nine times. The V call is TRBV4-3, the J call TRBJ2-2; TRBD2 agrees at 7 bases. The CDR3 is made up of 14 amino acids. Germline V gene lookup returns CDR1 LGHNA and CDR2 YSLEER. The junction had 5 bases not matched to a gene; V was cut back by 7 bases and J by 3 bases. The CDR3 bases are TGCGCCAGCATTGATCGGGGGGACACCGGGGAGCTGTTTTTT. It specifies CASIDRGDTGELFF.

This chain connects TRBV4-1 to TRBJ2-7; 10 nucleotides match TRBD1. The CDR3 covers 16 residues. V shed 2 bases, J shed 7 bases, and the junction held 11 bases outside the gene matches. Looked up from germline, CDR1 is MGHRA and CDR2 is YSYEKL. The CDR3 loop reads CASSQTLDRGVREQYF. The CDR3 coding sequence is TGCGCCAGCAGCCAAACTTTGGACAGGGGGGTACGGGAGCAGTACTTC.

This chain links TRBV7-9 with TRBJ1-4; 10 bases map to TRBD1. The germline V gene has CDR1 SEHNR and CDR2 FQNEAQ (reference sequence). V gave up 5 bases and J gave up 6 bases; unmatched junction bases: 6. The CDR3 length is 15 residues. This CDR3 is CASSPGQGVHEKLFF. CDR3 DNA: TGTGCCAGCAGCCCCGGACAGGGGGTGCATGAAAAACTGTTTTTT. Full variable domain (missing parts from reference TRBV7-9 and TRBJ1-4): DTGVSQNPRHKITKRGQNVTFRCDPISEHNRLYWYRQTLGQGPEFLTYFQNEAQLEKSRLLSDRFSAERPKGSFSTLEIQRTEQGDSAMYLCASSPGQGVHEKLFFGSGTQLSVL.

This clone showed up just a few times. The chain employs TRBV13 and TRBJ2-7; TRBD2 matches 12 bases. The CDR3 is 16 residues long. Trimming took 4 bases from V and 1 from J; bases not matched to a gene: 5. Germline CDR1 is PRHDT and CDR2 is FYEKMQ (reference sequence). CDR3 DNA sequence: TGTGCCAGCAGCTCCGGGACTAGCGGGTATTCCTACGAGCAGTACTTC. Translated: CASSSGTSGYSYEQYF.

The chain uses TRBV28 and TRBJ1-5; 9 positions match TRBD1. Germline V gives CDR1 MDHEN, CDR2 SYDVKM. This CDR3 spans 15 amino acids. Trimming removed 6 bases from V and 5 bases from J; junction bases left unmatched: 8. The CDR3 DNA reads TGTGCCAGCAGACCCCCGGGACAGGGCTATCAGCCCCAGCATTTT. This translates into CASRPPGQGYQPQHF.

This chain connects TRBV27 to TRBJ2-7; 8 bases map to TRBD1. CDR3 size: 17 residues. V lost 0 bases to trimming and J lost 0 bases; unmatched junction nucleotides: 7. Germline V gene sequence: CDR1 MNHEY, CDR2 SMNVEV (reference sequence). The CDR3 sequence: CASSLSGSGGPSYEQYF. CDR3 nucleotide sequence: TGTGCCAGCAGTTTATCGGGCTCAGGGGGCCCCTCCTACGAGCAGTACTTC.

The chain joins TRBV5-4 to TRBJ2-3; tentative D call: TRBD2 (6 bases). The V gene's germline CDR1 is SGHNT and CDR2 YYREEE (reference sequence). CDR3 size: 17 residues. V was shortened by 0 bases and J by 5 bases, with 19 bases between the two germline ends. CDR3 protein: CASSLARGTPRVDTQYF. The CDR3 nucleotides are TGTGCCAGCAGCTTGGCACGGGGGACTCCGCGGGTAGATACGCAGTATTTT.

The gene calls are TRBV6-6 and TRBJ2-7, with 10 bases identical to TRBD1. The CDR3 sequence is 14 residues long. Per germline, CDR1 MNHNY and CDR2 SVGAGI (reference sequence). After removal of 4 bases from V and 7 bases from J, the junction contained 7 bases not matched to a gene. CDR3 protein: CASSSTTGGWEQYF. In DNA form, the CDR3 reads TGTGCCAGCAGTTCCACGACAGGGGGCTGGGAGCAGTACTTC.

The chain couples TRBV19 to TRBJ2-6; D is uncertain. There are 16 residues in the CDR3. V was shortened by 2 bases and J by 1 base, with 9 bases between the two germline ends. Germline CDR1 and CDR2: LNHDA and SQIVND (reference sequence). The CDR3 spells CASSIISLSGANVLTF. CDR3 bases: TGTGCCAGTAGTATAATATCCCTTTCTGGGGCCAACGTCCTGACTTTC.

The chain uses TRBV7-2 and TRBJ2-7; TRBD2 matches at 13 bases. Looked up from germline, CDR1 is SGHTA and CDR2 is FQGNSA. This CDR3 is built from 14 residues. The V segment lost 5 bases and the J segment 8 bases; nucleotides outside the gene matches: 6. The CDR3 nucleotides are TGTGCCAGCAGCCCCGGGACTAGCGGGGCGAAGCAGTACTTC. Amino acid sequence: CASSPGTSGAKQYF.